These 4 T cell receptor beta chains came from one sample sequenced in a study of blood T cell repertoires in COVID-19. Repertoires were generated with immunoSEQ multiplex PCR, while TCRdb's copy carries only in-frame clones and drops some. The sample has some 150,000 clones; 88% are singletons. What was sequenced was peripheral blood. These receptors originate from a human donor in a cohort sampled during active COVID-19.

CDR3 coding DNA: TGCGCCAGCAGCCACTACTCAGGCGGGAGGTGGCACAATGAGCAGTTCTTC. Translation: CASSHYSGGRWHNEQFF. The rearrangement uses TRBV4-3 and TRBJ2-1; TRBD2 agrees at 8 bases. The CDR3 loop spans 17 amino acids. V lost 3 bases, J lost 5 bases, and 12 bases stayed unmatched. Germline V gives CDR1 LGHNA, CDR2 YSLEER.

J is TRBJ2-7 and V is TRBV3-1 (or the pseudogene TRBV3-2), with 8 bases that match TRBD2. The CDR3 runs 14 residues. V shed 6 bases and J 4 bases; nucleotides not matched to a gene: 8. Germline V gene sequence: CDR1 LGHDT, CDR2 YNNKEL (reference sequence). The CDR3 sequence is CASRAPGGGYEQYF. In DNA form, the CDR3 reads TGTGCCAGCAGAGCACCCGGGGGGGGGTACGAGCAGTACTTC.

This clone has just a few counts. The rearrangement links TRBV4-2 to TRBJ2-1; maybe TRBD2 (5 bases). CDR1 LGHNA and CDR2 YNFKEQ come from the germline V gene. Trimming pared 0 bases from V and 2 bases from J, leaving 17 bases between. The CDR3 sequence is 18 residues long. CDR3 protein: CASSQDLLATWPYNEQFF. The DNA for the CDR3 is TGTGCCAGCAGCCAAGATTTGTTAGCGACATGGCCCTACAATGAGCAGTTCTTC.

This chain joins TRBV7-8 and TRBJ2-1, with D perhaps matching TRBD1 (5 bases). V was trimmed by 1 base and J by 7 bases, leaving 14 bases between them. Germline V gene lookup returns CDR1 SGHVS and CDR2 FQNEAQ. CDR3 size: 15 residues. The CDR3 nucleotides read TGTGCCAGCAGCTTAGTGTGGGGCTATGAAAATGAGCAGTTCTTC. Translating it yields CASSLVWGYENEQFF.